This T cell receptor (beta chain) was identified during a study of blood T cell repertoires in COVID-19. V was clipped by 6 bases and J by 5 bases, with 16 bases between them. This CDR3 spans 14 amino acids. Germline V lookup: CDR1 KGHSY, CDR2 FQNENV. Per the authors' pipeline: Estimates of nucleated cell counts were drawn from the amplification of reference gene primers. Profiling relied on immunoSEQ multiplex PCR, and the TCRdb table lists in-frame clones only, not all of them. Clone size and the V and J calls come from that table; the DNA yielded D and trimming. The sample consists of 150,000 to 200,000 clones, approximately 87% of them appearing once.

The TCR comes from a young man with active or convalescent COVID-19. The chain uses TRBV16 and TRBJ1-1; D perhaps matches TRBD1 (5 bases). The source material was peripheral blood. The DNA for the CDR3 is TGTGCCAGCAGAGGGGAGGCAAGAAGGACTGAAGCTTTCTTT. Protein: CASRGEARRTEAFF. The entire variable domain, with the rest obtained from reference TRBV16 and TRBJ1-1, is as follows: GEEVAQTPKHLVRGEGQKAKLYCAPIKGHSYVFWYQQVLKNEFKFLISFQNENVFDETGMPKERFSAKCLPNSPCSLEIQATKLEDSAVYFCASRGEARRTEAFFGQGTRLTVV.